These 20 T cell receptor beta chains originate from one sample sequenced in a study of T cell responses to AZD1222 COVID-19 vaccine. Data came from immunoSEQ multiplex PCR; TCRdb stores just in-frame clones and leaves some out. The data show around 91,000 clones, with around nine tenths seen just once and under 25% held by the top ten. The sample here was peripheral blood, taken on day 0 of AZD1222 vaccination. The source of these receptors is an adult in good health.

V usage is TRBV5-6 and J usage is TRBJ2-1; D uncertain. Germline loops: CDR1 SGHDT, CDR2 YYEEEE. Trimming shortened V by 0 bases and J by 3 bases, and 10 bases separated the two germline ends. CDR3 size: 15 residues. CDR3 residues: CASSLGAMGYNEQFF. CDR3 coding DNA: TGTGCCAGCAGCTTGGGTGCCATGGGCTACAATGAGCAGTTCTTC.

The sample holds a few counts of this clone. The chain recombines TRBV5-4 with TRBJ2-2, with TRBD2 as a possible D gene (6 bases). V was clipped by 2 bases and J by 0 bases, with 8 bases between them. The CDR3 is 15 amino acids. From germline, CDR1 is SGHNT and CDR2 YYREEE (reference sequence). The CDR3 here is CASSFGGTNTGELFF. For the CDR3, the DNA is TGTGCCAGCAGCTTTGGGGGGACGAACACCGGGGAGCTGTTTTTT.

In nucleotides, the CDR3 is TGTGCCAGTAGGGGCTGGGACAGGGGGCGCTCAGATACGCAGTATTTT. Its translation is CASRGWDRGRSDTQYF. The genes are TRBV19 and TRBJ2-3, with 12 bases aligning to TRBD1. Germline lookup yields CDR1 LNHDA and CDR2 SQIVND (reference sequence). Trimming removed 6 bases from V and 4 bases from J; junction bases left unmatched: 8. This CDR3 is built from 16 residues.

The genes are TRBV5-4 and TRBJ2-1, with 9 bases matching TRBD1. V trimming: 4 bases; J trimming: 6 bases; junction bases outside the gene matches: 11. Germline CDR1 is SGHNT and CDR2 is YYREEE (reference sequence). The CDR3 runs 16 residues. CDR3 nucleotides: TGTGCCAGCAGCCGATTCCCGGGACAGGGTTCCAATGAGCAGTTCTTC. Its protein is CASSRFPGQGSNEQFF.

This sequence joins TRBV19 and TRBJ1-2; TRBD1 is a possible D gene (5 bases). Trimming removed 4 bases at V and 4 bases at J, with 10 bases between. CDR3 size: 13 residues. The V gene's germline CDR1 is LNHDA and CDR2 SQIVND (reference sequence). The CDR3 region is CASSSGQTYGYTF. CDR3 DNA: TGTGCCAGTAGTAGCGGACAAACCTATGGCTACACCTTC.

This sequence joins TRBV9 and TRBJ1-5; 7 bases match TRBD1. The CDR3 runs 15 residues. CDR1 is SGDLS and CDR2 is YYNGEE in the germline V gene. The V gene end was trimmed by 3 bases and the J gene end by 1 base; junction bases not matched to a gene: 4. The CDR3 loop reads CASSETGSSNQPQHF. The CDR3 nucleotides are TGTGCCAGCAGCGAGACAGGGTCCAGCAATCAGCCCCAGCATTTT.

About this clone: Other DNA sequences from this sample encode an identical CDR3 as well. The gene calls are TRBV18 and TRBJ2-5; tentatively, D is TRBD1 (6 bases). Trimming pared 3 bases from V and 5 bases from J, leaving 13 bases between. CDR1 is KGHSH, CDR2 LQKENI, per germline. The CDR3 has 14 residues. CDR3 sequence reads: CASSPPGAGETQYF. The CDR3 DNA reads as TGTGCCAGCTCACCCCCAGGGGCCGGGGAGACCCAGTACTTC.

For the CDR3, the DNA is TGTGCCAGCAGCCAAGATAGGGGGGTTCACAATGAGCAGTTCTTC. It specifies CASSQDRGVHNEQFF. This chain uses TRBV3-1 (or the pseudogene TRBV3-2) with TRBJ2-1; either TRBD1 or TRBD2 may supply D (6 bases each). Germline CDR1 reads LGHDT; CDR2 reads YNNKEL (reference sequence). CDR3 size: 15 residues. V was shortened by 0 bases and J by 5 bases, with 11 bases between the two germline ends.

The V call is TRBV5-4, the J call TRBJ2-7, with 7 nucleotides matching TRBD2. CDR1 is SGHNT and CDR2 is YYREEE in the germline V gene (reference sequence). V was clipped by 4 bases and J by 4 bases; unmatched bases: 8. This CDR3 contains 14 residues. CDR3 nucleotide sequence: TGTGCCAGCAGCCCCAGGCCGGGAGGATACGAGCAGTACTTC. The encoded protein is CASSPRPGGYEQYF.

The J gene is TRBJ2-3, the V gene TRBV12-3 or TRBV12-4; D not certain. This CDR3 is built from 11 residues. Trimming took off 6 bases at V and 1 base at J, with 2 bases between the two ends. The CDR3 loop reads CASRGTDTQYF. The DNA for the CDR3 is TGTGCCAGCAGGGGCACAGATACGCAGTATTTT.

The chain couples TRBV6-5 to TRBJ2-7, with D possibly TRBD1 on 5 matching bases. V dropped 0 bases and J dropped 0 bases, with 12 bases sitting between them. The CDR3 contains 16 residues. Looked up from germline, CDR1 is MNHEY and CDR2 is SVGAGI. The CDR3 loop is CASSYSITGPSYEQYF. DNA for the CDR3: TGTGCCAGCAGTTACTCGATTACAGGACCCTCCTACGAGCAGTACTTC.

Comment on this clone: The DNA is left out, because the CDR3 cannot be placed on it with certainty; the CDR3 is given as TCRdb lists it. The chain couples TRBV19 to TRBJ2-7; the table gives TRBD2 as D, unverified against the DNA. The germline CDR1 and CDR2 sequences are LNHDA and SQIVND (reference sequence). The CDR3 extends over 12 residues, inclusive of both ends. The CDR3 protein is CASTSGLGEQYF.

The J gene is TRBJ2-1, the V gene TRBV7-9; 9 bases line up with TRBD2. V shed 5 bases, J shed 4 bases, and the junction held 6 bases outside the gene matches. Germline CDR1 is SEHNR and CDR2 is FQNEAQ (reference sequence). This CDR3 spans 15 amino acids. The CDR3 DNA reads TGTGCCAGCAGCGTGACTAGCGGCGTTTACAATGAGCAGTTCTTC. Protein sequence: CASSVTSGVYNEQFF.

The chain couples TRBV7-9 to TRBJ1-5; D unresolved. V dropped 0 bases and J dropped 9 bases, with 9 bases sitting between them. This CDR3 region has 13 residues. Germline values: CDR1 SEHNR, CDR2 FQNEAQ (reference sequence). DNA of the CDR3: TGTGCCAGCAGCTTAGCCGTTGTCTCGCCCCAGCATTTT. Protein: CASSLAVVSPQHF.

This chain links TRBV7-3 with TRBJ2-5, with TRBD2 identical over 8 bases. This CDR3 comprises 13 residues. Germline assignment: CDR1 SGHTA and CDR2 FQGTGA. Trimming at V came to 5 bases and at J to 4 bases, leaving 3 bases not matched to a gene. As DNA, the CDR3 is TGTGCCAGCAGCCGGGGGGGAAGAGAGACCCAGTACTTC. Amino acid sequence: CASSRGGRETQYF.

The J gene is TRBJ2-7, the V gene TRBV6-1, with 14 bases identical to TRBD2. Trimming took 3 bases from V and 2 from J; bases not matched to a gene: 0. CDR3 length: 15 amino acids. Germline V CDR1 and CDR2: MNHNS, SASEGT. CDR3 bases: TGTGCCAGCAGTGAGGGACTAGCGGGAGCCTACGAGCAGTACTTC. The encoded protein is CASSEGLAGAYEQYF.

The V call is TRBV3-1 (or the pseudogene TRBV3-2), the J call TRBJ1-1; D is perhaps TRBD1 (6 bases). The CDR3 is 12 amino acids. Trimming shortened V by 3 bases and J by 6 bases, and 8 bases separated the two germline ends. The germline V gene encodes CDR1 LGHDT and CDR2 YNNKEL (reference sequence). The CDR3 protein is CASSQRGAEAFF. CDR3 nucleotides: TGTGCCAGCAGCCAGAGGGGGGCTGAAGCTTTCTTT.

The chain carries TRBV4-2 and TRBJ2-7, with a possible D match to TRBD1 (5 bases). The CDR3 is 16 amino acids. In germline, CDR1 is LGHNA, CDR2 YNFKEQ. V was shortened by 2 bases and J by 6 bases, with 20 bases between the two germline ends. The CDR3 DNA reads TGTGCCAGCAGCCAATCGTCTGGGCAGGGCAACGGCGAGCAGTACTTC. As protein: CASSQSSGQGNGEQYF.

J is TRBJ2-3 and V is TRBV7-2; 8 bases fit TRBD2. Per germline, CDR1 SGHTA and CDR2 FQGNSA. This CDR3 has 15 amino acids. V dropped 3 bases and J dropped 4; count of bases not matched to a gene: 6. DNA of the CDR3: TGTGCCAGCAGCTTCAGCGGGGGAAGTGCAGATACGCAGTATTTT. Translating gives CASSFSGGSADTQYF.

This clone came up a few times. This chain links TRBV5-4 with TRBJ2-2; TRBD1 matches at 9 bases. There are 13 residues in the CDR3. V lost 4 bases and J lost 6; bases outside the gene matches: 1. Germline V gene sequence: CDR1 SGHNT, CDR2 YYREEE (reference sequence). CDR3 coding DNA: TGTGCCAGCAGCCGGGACAGGGCCGGGGAGCTGTTTTTT. This codes for CASSRDRAGELFF.